The 23 T cell receptor beta chains below all came from one sample that was sequenced in a study of CD8+ T cells in alopecia areata. cDNA prepared by RNA extraction and subsequent reverse transcription served as the template for sequencing. Some clones are missing from TCRdb's copy, which holds only in-frame ones; the method was immunoSEQ multiplex PCR. This sample has about 110,000 clones; roughly 64% occur once, and the top ten carry 20% to 25%. Sequencing was carried out using CD8+ T cells sorted from blood. Receptors originate from a human donor in good health.

J is TRBJ1-4 and V is TRBV4-3; D remains ambiguous. The length of the CDR3 is 15 residues. CDR1 is LGHNA and CDR2 is YSLEER in the germline V gene. The V gene lost 4 bases and the J gene lost 0 bases, with 9 bases spanning the gap. The CDR3 coding sequence is TGCGCCAGCAGCCGAGAGGATGCAACTAATGAAAAACTGTTTTTT. This codes for CASSREDATNEKLFF.

The chain uses TRBV15 and TRBJ2-1; no reliable D call. Germline values: CDR1 LNHNV, CDR2 YYDKDF (reference sequence). V lost 1 base to trimming and J lost 8 bases, with 12 bases between them. The CDR3 length is 14 residues. Written as DNA, the CDR3 is TGTGCCACCAGCAGAGTCCTATCTCGCGATGAGCAGTTCTTC. It yields the protein CATSRVLSRDEQFF.

The gene calls are TRBV5-1 and TRBJ2-3; no clear D gene. CDR1 and CDR2 (germline): SGHRS, YFSETQ. Trimming took off 0 bases at V and 1 base at J, with 9 bases between the two ends. The CDR3 totals 15 residues. The CDR3 loop reads CASSLESPGTDTQYF. For the CDR3, the DNA is TGCGCCAGCAGCTTGGAATCCCCCGGCACAGATACGCAGTATTTT.

This clone was detected a few times. The chain joins TRBV13 to TRBJ2-2; weak D call: TRBD2 (5 bases). Trimming left V 2 bases short and J 6 bases short, with 7 bases between. The length of the CDR3 is 13 residues. Germline V gene lookup returns CDR1 PRHDT and CDR2 FYEKMQ (reference sequence). This CDR3 is CASSLSGAGELFF. CDR3 DNA sequence: TGTGCCAGCAGCTTATCCGGGGCCGGGGAGCTGTTTTTT. The complete variable domain, with remaining parts taken from reference TRBV13 and TRBJ2-2, reads AAGVIQSPRHLIKEKRETATLKCYPIPRHDTVYWYQQGPGQDPQFLISFYEKMQSDKGSIPDRFSAQQFSDYHSELNMSSLELGDSALYFCASSLSGAGELFFGEGSRLTVL.

This clone was seen a handful of times. The rearrangement links TRBV5-1 to TRBJ2-7; no clear D. The CDR3 spans 13 residues. The germline V gene encodes CDR1 SGHRS and CDR2 YFSETQ. V was pared by 2 bases and J by 3 bases, with 9 bases between. The CDR3 protein is CASSLQKNYEQYF. The CDR3 DNA is TGCGCCAGCAGCTTACAGAAGAACTACGAGCAGTACTTC.

V usage is TRBV5-6 and J usage is TRBJ1-1; 8 bases fit TRBD1. The V gene's germline CDR1 is SGHDT and CDR2 YYEEEE. The CDR3 runs 14 residues. V was clipped by 4 bases and J by 7 bases; unmatched bases: 9. The DNA of the CDR3 is TGTGCCAGCAGCACGGGACAGGAGCTACTTGAAGCTTTCTTT. This encodes CASSTGQELLEAFF. The whole variable domain, filled in from reference TRBV5-6 and TRBJ1-1, reads DAGVTQSPTHLIKTRGQQVTLRCSPKSGHDTVSWYQQALGQGPQFIFQYYEEEERQRGNFPDRFSGHQFPNYSSELNVNALLLGDSALYLCASSTGQELLEAFFGQGTRLTVV.

This clone was seen only a few times. V gene TRBV7-2 combines with J gene TRBJ2-7, with a weak D call TRBD1 (5 bases). V was clipped by 2 bases and J by 0 bases, with 8 bases between them. CDR3 length: 14 residues. CDR1 is SGHTA, CDR2 FQGNSA, per germline. For the CDR3, the DNA is TGTGCCAGCAGCTTACGACAGTACTCCTACGAGCAGTACTTC. Translated, it gives CASSLRQYSYEQYF.

The chain carries TRBV28 and TRBJ1-6; 9 bases align to TRBD1. Per germline, CDR1 MDHEN and CDR2 SYDVKM. V dropped 5 bases and J dropped 11; count of bases not matched to a gene: 16. CDR3 length: 17 amino acids. In nucleotides, the CDR3 is TGTGCCAGCAGTCTACAGGACAGGGGCTTCCCGCATCCACCCCTCCACTTT. It yields the protein CASSLQDRGFPHPPLHF.

This chain links TRBV30 with TRBJ2-3; the match to TRBD2 covers 7 bases. This CDR3 has 16 amino acids. With V trimmed by 3 bases and J by 0 bases, 9 bases remained unmatched. From germline, CDR1 is GTSNPN and CDR2 SVGIG (reference sequence). The CDR3 sequence is CAWSPDPGGSTDTQYF. The DNA for the CDR3 is TGTGCCTGGAGCCCTGACCCGGGGGGAAGCACAGATACGCAGTATTTT.

This clone turned up a few times. Other DNA sequences of this sample code for an identical CDR3. The chain carries TRBV7-9 and TRBJ2-7, with D possibly TRBD1 on 7 matching bases. Germline V lookup: CDR1 SEHNR, CDR2 FQNEAQ (reference sequence). The CDR3 is 12 residues long. With 2 bases removed from V and 6 bases from J, the gap between germline ends came to 8 bases. The CDR3: CASSLQGGEQYF. The CDR3 coding sequence is TGTGCCAGCAGCTTACAGGGGGGCGAGCAGTACTTC. The full variable domain, completed using reference TRBV7-9 and TRBJ2-7, is DTGVSQNPRHKITKRGQNVTFRCDPISEHNRLYWYRQTLGQGPEFLTYFQNEAQLEKSRLLSDRFSAERPKGSFSTLEIQRTEQGDSAMYLCASSLQGGEQYFGPGTRLTVT.

V gene TRBV2 combines with J gene TRBJ2-1; TRBD1 agrees at 7 bases. This CDR3 region has 11 residues. Unmatched junction bases numbered 0, after V lost 6 bases and J lost 7 bases. Germline V lookup: CDR1 SNHLY, CDR2 FYNNEI. CDR3 in amino acids: CASRQGNEQFF. The CDR3 DNA sequence: TGTGCCAGCAGACAGGGGAATGAGCAGTTCTTC.

The chain links TRBV4-3 to TRBJ2-5; 10 bases line up with TRBD2. The ends lost 5 bases at V and 2 bases at J; junction bases unmatched: 5. The CDR3 is 15 amino acids. CDR1 is LGHNA and CDR2 is YSLEER in the germline V gene. The CDR3 loop is CASSAGLALQETQYF. The CDR3 DNA follows: TGCGCCAGCAGCGCGGGACTAGCGCTACAAGAGACCCAGTACTTC.

CDR3 coding DNA: TGTGCCAGCAGTTACTCGGAGGACAGCCCAAAAGAGACCCAGTACTTC. Its translation: CASSYSEDSPKETQYF. The V call is TRBV6-5, the J call TRBJ2-5; D is possibly TRBD1 (6 bases). CDR3 length: 16 residues. Germline values: CDR1 MNHEY, CDR2 SVGAGI. The V end lost 0 bases, the J end lost 3 bases, and 14 bases lay between the germline ends.

This chain connects TRBV2 to TRBJ2-4; D is undetermined. Germline values: CDR1 SNHLY, CDR2 FYNNEI. The V and J ends lost 10 bases and 1 base respectively, with 17 bases between them. The CDR3 has 15 residues. Here the CDR3 DNA reads TGTGCCACCGCTCCTTCCGCAGAGGCCAAAAACATTCAGTACTTC. Protein product: CATAPSAEAKNIQYF.

The DNA for the CDR3 is TGTGCCAGCAGTTTCCTCACAGGGGGTAGCTACAATGAGCAGTTCTTC. This sequence encodes CASSFLTGGSYNEQFF. The chain links TRBV27 to TRBJ2-1, with TRBD1 identical over 8 bases. The CDR3 spans 16 residues. V lost 3 bases to trimming and J lost 3 bases; unmatched junction nucleotides: 7. Per the germline V gene, CDR1 is MNHEY and CDR2 is SMNVEV (reference sequence).

The rearrangement joins TRBV7-9 to TRBJ1-5; D remains ambiguous. CDR3 length: 15 amino acids. V was cut by 2 bases and J by 1 base, with 9 bases left in between. Per germline, CDR1 SEHNR and CDR2 FQNEAQ (reference sequence). The CDR3 region is CASSLNGGSNQPQHF. CDR3 coding DNA: TGTGCCAGCAGCTTAAACGGTGGGAGCAATCAGCCCCAGCATTTT. Using reference TRBV7-9 and TRBJ1-5 for the parts outside the CDR3, the full variable domain is DTGVSQNPRHKITKRGQNVTFRCDPISEHNRLYWYRQTLGQGPEFLTYFQNEAQLEKSRLLSDRFSAERPKGSFSTLEIQRTEQGDSAMYLCASSLNGGSNQPQHFGDGTRLSIL.

The rearrangement links TRBV4-2 to TRBJ1-6, with D unclear. V was shortened by 4 bases and J by 0 bases, with 16 bases between the two germline ends. The germline CDR1 and CDR2 sequences are LGHNA and YNFKEQ. The CDR3 runs to 18 residues. The CDR3 nucleotides are TGTGCCAGCAGCCTACTAGGACCGAGGAGCTCCTATAATTCACCCCTCCACTTT. Translating it yields CASSLLGPRSSYNSPLHF.

The table lists this clone with a few counts. The chain has TRBV6-1 and TRBJ1-2; no firm D call. Trimming removed 5 bases from V and 6 bases from J, with 19 bases in between. The length of the CDR3 is 15 residues. CDR1 and CDR2 (germline): MNHNS, SASEGT. The CDR3, as DNA: TGTGCCAGCAGTTTATCCGAGACGGTGAGGGATGGCTACACCTTC. This codes for CASSLSETVRDGYTF.

In this sample, this clone turned up many times. The CDR3: CASSKEGTGEQYF. DNA for the CDR3: TGTGCCAGCAGCAAAGAAGGGACAGGGGAGCAGTACTTC. V usage is TRBV21-1 and J usage is TRBJ2-7; the table's D call, TRBD1, has no DNA check behind it. TRBV21-1 is shown as a pseudogene. The CDR3 spans 13 residues.

The J gene is TRBJ2-7, the V gene TRBV15; D perhaps matches TRBD2 (6 bases). The CDR3 extends over 15 amino acids. CDR1 LNHNV and CDR2 YYDKDF come from the germline V gene (reference sequence). V gave up 3 bases and J gave up 7 bases, with 19 bases separating them. The CDR3 sequence is CATSRDSAGLREQYF. The CDR3 nucleotides are TGTGCCACCAGCAGGGACTCGGCGGGGCTGCGGGAGCAGTACTTC.

By proportion, this clone is large. J is TRBJ1-4 and V is TRBV25-1; D is possibly TRBD1 (6 bases). This CDR3 has 14 amino acids. Trimming shortened V by 2 bases and J by 7 bases, and 11 bases separated the two germline ends. Germline-derived CDR1 and CDR2 are MGHDK and SYGVNS. This CDR3 reads CASSETGSGEKLFF. CDR3 coding DNA: TGTGCCAGCAGTGAAACAGGGAGTGGTGAAAAACTGTTTTTT.

This chain connects TRBV30 to TRBJ1-6, with 11 bases fitting TRBD1. In germline, CDR1 is GTSNPN, CDR2 SVGIG (reference sequence). V shed 4 bases, J shed 7 bases, and the junction held 6 bases outside the gene matches. The CDR3 is 15 amino acids. The chain's CDR3 is CAWIRTGGLNSPLHF. CDR3 in DNA: TGTGCCTGGATTAGGACAGGGGGCTTGAATTCACCCCTCCACTTT.

The CDR3 reads CASSWGTENTEAFF. DNA of the CDR3: TGTGCCAGCAGCTGGGGGACGGAGAACACTGAAGCTTTCTTT. J is TRBJ1-1 and V is TRBV5-6; D is possibly TRBD1 (5 bases). Germline V CDR1 and CDR2: SGHDT, YYEEEE. V shed 3 bases and J shed 1 base, with 10 bases lying between them. This CDR3 has 14 residues.